These T cell receptor beta chains were read from a single sample in a study of patients and donors after allogeneic stem cell transplantation. TCRdb re-analysed the RT-PCR reads in MiXCR, keeping a single row per CDR3 protein. Found here are some 230,000 distinct CDR3 sequences, around 14% of them singletons; the top ten hold 11%. The sequenced sample consisted of blood, either unsorted or a sorted T cell fraction (not recorded which). All receptors come from a human donor who was either an allogeneic HSCT recipient or a stem cell or donor lymphocyte infusion donor (not recorded which). It is not recorded whose cells these are; they may come from a transplant donor. Both conserved end residues are part of each CDR3. D genes are given only for firm matches. A row's size may be missing; if present it is once, few, many or a size class.

V gene	J gene	D gene	clone size	CDR3 DNA	CDR3 protein
TRBV20-1	TRBJ2-1	-	-	TGCAGTGCTAGACTACCTGGGCCTAACAATGAGCAGTTCTTC	CSARLPGPNNEQFF
TRBV4-3	TRBJ2-5	-	many	TGCGCCAGCAGCCAAGTCAGTCGGAGGGGGCAAGAGACCCAGTACTTC	CASSQVSRRGQETQYF
TRBV7-3	TRBJ2-2	-	few	TGTGCCAGCAGCCCGACACCGAACACCGGGGAGCTGTTTTTT	CASSPTPNTGELFF
TRBV20-1	TRBJ2-2	-	few	TGCAGTGCTAGAGACGAGGGCGGAGGCTACCTCGGGGAGCTGTTTTTT	CSARDEGGGYLGELFF
TRBV7-9	TRBJ1-3	TRBD1	-	TGTGCCAGCAGCCACTCGACAGGGACTGGAAACACCATATATTTT	CASSHSTGTGNTIYF
TRBV4-1	TRBJ1-1	-	-	TGCGCCAGCAGCCAAGATACCGGTCCCAACACTGAAGCTTTCTTT	CASSQDTGPNTEAFF
TRBV6-5	TRBJ1-1	-	few	TGTGCCAGCAGTTACAAGGAAGGGGAAGCTGAAGCTTTCTTT	CASSYKEGEAEAFF
TRBV7-2	TRBJ2-7	TRBD1	few	TGTGCCAGCAGCTTAGATGGACAGGTGTCCTACGAGCAGTACTTC	CASSLDGQVSYEQYF
TRBV4-3	TRBJ1-1	-	-	TGCGCCAGCAGCCAAGTCGGAGACATGAACACTGAAGCTTTCTTT	CASSQVGDMNTEAFF
TRBV5-1	TRBJ1-1	-	many	TGCGCCAGCAGCTTGGTACTTATGAACACTGAAGCTTTCTTT	CASSLVLMNTEAFF
TRBV7-3	TRBJ1-2	-	few	TGTGCCAGCAGCTTAAACCGTTCCCGAGGGCCCTATGGCTACACCTTC	CASSLNRSRGPYGYTF
TRBV4-1	TRBJ2-7	TRBD1	many	TGCGCCAGCAGCCAAGATGCCCGACAGGGTGAATACGAGCAGTACTTC	CASSQDARQGEYEQYF
TRBV7-8	TRBJ2-3	-	few	TGTGCCAGCAGCCGGATCCCACTAGTAGGAGATACGCAGTATTTT	CASSRIPLVGDTQYF
TRBV3-1	TRBJ2-3	-	few	TGTGCCAGCCAGGGACGTACAGATACGCAGTATTTT	CASQGRTDTQYF
TRBV20-1	TRBJ1-2	-	-	TGCAGTGCTAGGACGGTTAACTATGGCTACACCTTC	CSARTVNYGYTF
TRBV19	TRBJ1-2	-	-	TGTGCCAGTAGTCAGACCAGGCAGAAAAGTGGCTACACCTTC	CASSQTRQKSGYTF
TRBV11-3	TRBJ2-1	-	-	TGTGCCAGCAGCTCCGATCTAGCGCCCAATGAGCAGTTCTTC	CASSSDLAPNEQFF
TRBV27	TRBJ1-2	-	few	TGTGCCAGCAGTCCGAAATGGGACTATGGCTACACCTTC	CASSPKWDYGYTF
TRBV2	TRBJ2-1	-	few	TGTGCCAGCAAAGACTACCTTTCCTACAATGAGCAGTTCTTC	CASKDYLSYNEQFF
TRBV5-1	TRBJ1-4	-	-	TGCGCCAGCAGCTTAGGCGGAGGGAGGAATGAAAAACTGTTTTTT	CASSLGGGRNEKLFF
TRBV5-1	TRBJ2-2	TRBD2	-	TGCGCCAGCAGCATCGGGACTACCACCGGGGAGCTGTTTTTT	CASSIGTTTGELFF
TRBV6-6	TRBJ1-1	-	many	TGTGCCAGCAGTCTCCACGACGGTCGTGGAGCTTTCTTT	CASSLHDGRGAFF
TRBV5-1	TRBJ2-3	-	many	TGCGCCAGCAGCTTGGGTAAGACAGATACGCAGTATTTT	CASSLGKTDTQYF
TRBV12-5	TRBJ2-1	TRBD1	-	TGTGCTAGTGGTTTGGTAGTAGGACAGGGGGCCAATGAGCAGTTCTTC	CASGLVVGQGANEQFF
TRBV24-1	TRBJ1-5	-	few	TGTGCCACCAGTGATTCCCAATTCGGGCCCCAGCATTTT	CATSDSQFGPQHF
TRBV6-5	TRBJ1-5	TRBD1	many	TGTGCCAGCAGTTACAGGACAGGGGACCAGCCCCAGCATTTT	CASSYRTGDQPQHF
TRBV2	TRBJ2-1	-	many	TGTGCCAGCCTTCGGGAGATCAATGAGCAGTTCTTC	CASLREINEQFF
TRBV20-1	TRBJ2-5	-	few	TGCAGTGCTAGAAACCTGATGCGGACTCAAGAGACCCAGTACTTC	CSARNLMRTQETQYF
TRBV6-2/TRBV6-3	TRBJ2-7	-	few	TGTGCCAGCAGCCGTCCGGGACGGACATCCTACGAGCAGTACTTC	CASSRPGRTSYEQYF
TRBV2	TRBJ2-1	-	many	TGTGCCAGCATGCTACCCCGGGACTTTAACAATGAGCAGTTCTTC	CASMLPRDFNNEQFF
TRBV5-1	TRBJ2-3	TRBD2	many	TGCGCCAGCAGTCATAAGGCTCTAGCGGACGGCACAGATACGCAGTATTTT	CASSHKALADGTDTQYF
TRBV4-2	TRBJ2-7	TRBD1	-	TGTGCCAGCAGCCAAGATCGGGACAGGTTCTCCTACGAGCAGTACTTC	CASSQDRDRFSYEQYF
TRBV18	TRBJ2-1	-	many	TGTGCCAGCTCACCACGGCCCCTGTCAGAGGTCCATGAGCAGTTCTTC	CASSPRPLSEVHEQFF